These 10 T cell receptor beta chains came from one sample sequenced in a study of blood T cell repertoires in COVID-19. The data were produced by immunoSEQ multiplex PCR, yet TCRdb's version contains in-frame clones alone and is incomplete. The data contain some 200,000 clones, roughly 90% of them singletons. Sequenced input: peripheral blood. The source is a middle-aged woman with acute or convalescent COVID-19.

The chain has TRBV5-6 and TRBJ1-2; possible D gene TRBD1, 6 bases. The CDR3 has 13 residues. Per the germline V gene, CDR1 is SGHDT and CDR2 is YYEEEE. Trimming left V 6 bases short and J 4 bases short, with 13 bases between. The CDR3 protein is CASTHRVGYGYTF. CDR3 coding DNA: TGTGCCAGCACCCACAGGGTAGGCTATGGCTACACCTTC.

The chain employs TRBV14 and TRBJ1-2; a possible D gene is TRBD1 (5 bases). Trimming cost V 0 bases and J 13 bases, with 9 bases left between them. Germline CDR1 SGHDN, CDR2 FVKESK. CDR3 length equals 11 residues. The CDR3, as DNA: TGTGCCAGCAGCCAAGAGGGGGACTGCACCTTC. Encoded protein: CASSQEGDCTF.

The rearrangement joins TRBV5-4 to TRBJ1-2, with D maybe TRBD1 (5 bases). CDR3 length: 15 residues. Trimming left V 4 bases short and J 5 bases short, with 18 bases between. Germline V gene lookup returns CDR1 SGHNT and CDR2 YYREEE (reference sequence). CDR3 DNA sequence: TGTGCCAGCAGCCCTTATGGGGGGACGCGGTATGGCTACACCTTC. This sequence encodes CASSPYGGTRYGYTF.

The V and J genes are TRBV21-1 and TRBJ2-7; the table calls TRBD2, which could not be checked here. TRBV21-1 is flagged as a pseudogene. There are 17 residues in the CDR3. The CDR3 reads CASSGLAGGTNTYEQYV. In DNA form, the CDR3 reads TGTGCCAGCAGCGGACTGGCGGGGGGGACCAACACCTACGAGCAGTACGTC.

The V and J genes are TRBV7-6 and TRBJ1-2, with a tentative D call TRBD1 (6 bases). This CDR3 is built from 14 residues. The V end was cut by 5 bases, the J end by 4 bases, with 14 bases between. CDR1 is SGHVS, CDR2 FNYEAQ, per germline. The CDR3 loop reads CASSMNIGGYGYTF. In DNA, the CDR3 is TGTGCCAGCAGCATGAACATAGGGGGCTATGGCTACACCTTC.

V gene TRBV5-1 combines with J gene TRBJ1-1; D unclear. The germline V gene has CDR1 SGHRS and CDR2 YFSETQ. The CDR3 spans 13 residues. Trimming took off 2 bases at V and 0 bases at J, with 5 bases between the two ends. CDR3 in amino acids: CASSFDLNTEAFF. In DNA, the CDR3 is TGCGCCAGCAGCTTTGACTTGAACACTGAAGCTTTCTTT.

This chain uses TRBV15 with TRBJ2-2, with D possibly matching TRBD2 (5 bases). Germline values: CDR1 LNHNV, CDR2 YYDKDF (reference sequence). The V end was cut by 0 bases, the J end by 6 bases, with 14 bases between. The CDR3 has 16 amino acids. The CDR3 reads CATSRDGSVGAGELFF. The CDR3 DNA is TGTGCCACCAGCAGAGATGGATCGGTCGGGGCCGGGGAGCTGTTTTTT.

The J gene is TRBJ2-2, the V gene TRBV19, with D maybe TRBD1 (6 bases). Germline-derived CDR1 and CDR2 are LNHDA and SQIVND (reference sequence). Trimming removed 0 bases from V and 5 bases from J, with 10 bases in between. The CDR3 loop spans 15 amino acids. The CDR3 protein is CASSIDTGKTGELFF. As DNA, the CDR3 is TGTGCCAGTAGTATAGATACAGGGAAAACCGGGGAGCTGTTTTTT.

The chain recombines TRBV20-1 with TRBJ2-1, with TRBD2 matching over 7 bases. This CDR3 contains 15 residues. Per germline, CDR1 DFQATT and CDR2 SNEGSKA (reference sequence). The trim removed 3 bases at V and 3 bases at J, leaving 8 bases unmatched. The CDR3 here is CSASGAGEVYNEQFF. The CDR3 DNA is TGCAGTGCTAGTGGGGCGGGGGAGGTCTACAATGAGCAGTTCTTC.

The chain uses TRBV9 and TRBJ2-1; 11 bases are shared with TRBD2. The trim removed 0 bases at V and 0 bases at J, leaving 2 bases unmatched. The CDR3 loop spans 17 amino acids. Germline V gene sequence: CDR1 SGDLS, CDR2 YYNGEE. The CDR3 protein is CASSVGLAGPSYNEQFF. CDR3 bases: TGTGCCAGCAGCGTAGGACTAGCGGGGCCCTCCTACAATGAGCAGTTCTTC.